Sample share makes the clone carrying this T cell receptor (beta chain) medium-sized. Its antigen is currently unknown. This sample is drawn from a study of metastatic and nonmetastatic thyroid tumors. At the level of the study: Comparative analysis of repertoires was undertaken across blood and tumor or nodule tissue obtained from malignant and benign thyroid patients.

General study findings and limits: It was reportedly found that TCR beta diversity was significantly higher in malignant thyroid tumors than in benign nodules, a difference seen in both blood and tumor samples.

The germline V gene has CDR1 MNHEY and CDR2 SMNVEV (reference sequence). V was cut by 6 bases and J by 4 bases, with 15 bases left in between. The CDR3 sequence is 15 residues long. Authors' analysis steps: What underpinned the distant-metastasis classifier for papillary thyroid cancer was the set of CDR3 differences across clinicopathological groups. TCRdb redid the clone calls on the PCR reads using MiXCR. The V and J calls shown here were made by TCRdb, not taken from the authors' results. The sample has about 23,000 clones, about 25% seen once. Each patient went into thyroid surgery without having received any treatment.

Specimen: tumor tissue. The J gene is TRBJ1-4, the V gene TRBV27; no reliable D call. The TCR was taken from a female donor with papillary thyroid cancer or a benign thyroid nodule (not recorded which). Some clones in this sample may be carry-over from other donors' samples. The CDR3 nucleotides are TGTGCCAGCAGCTCCCGGGGAGAGGGTAATGAAAAACTGTTTTTT. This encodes CASSSRGEGNEKLFF.